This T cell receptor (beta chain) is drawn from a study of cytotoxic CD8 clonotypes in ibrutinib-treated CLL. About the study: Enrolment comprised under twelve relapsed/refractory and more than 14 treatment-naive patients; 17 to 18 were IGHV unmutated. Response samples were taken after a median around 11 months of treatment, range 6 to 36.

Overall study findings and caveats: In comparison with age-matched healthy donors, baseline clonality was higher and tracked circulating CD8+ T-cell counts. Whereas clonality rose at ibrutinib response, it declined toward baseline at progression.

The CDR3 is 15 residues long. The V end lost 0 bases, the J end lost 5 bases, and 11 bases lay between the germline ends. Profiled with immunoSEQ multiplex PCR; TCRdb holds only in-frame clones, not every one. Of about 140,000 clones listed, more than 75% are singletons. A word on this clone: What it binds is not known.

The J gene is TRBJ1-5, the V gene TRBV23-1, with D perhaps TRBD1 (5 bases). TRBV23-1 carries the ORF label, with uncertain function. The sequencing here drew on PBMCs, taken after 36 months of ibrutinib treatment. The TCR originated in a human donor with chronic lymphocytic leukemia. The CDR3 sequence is CASSQSRGTHQPQHF. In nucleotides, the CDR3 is TGCGCCAGCAGTCAATCCCGAGGGACCCATCAGCCCCAGCATTTT.